This T cell receptor (beta chain) comes out of a study of T cell responses to AZD1222 COVID-19 vaccine. About the research overall: Investigators merged groups given second doses at roughly 4 or roughly 12 weeks. Study conclusions and caveats: The donor cohort was predominantly white British with a female majority, and clonal diversity may have been underestimated. Nearly half of spike-specific TCRs reportedly target unmutated variant regions.

With respect to this clone: Its antigen is still unknown.

TCRdb's copy holds only in-frame clones and misses some; the assay was immunoSEQ multiplex PCR. The sample yields about 110,000 clones, roughly 88% seen once. The CDR3 is made up of 15 amino acids. In germline, CDR1 is SGHNT, CDR2 YYREEE (reference sequence). Trimming at V came to 4 bases and at J to 3 bases, leaving 5 bases not matched to a gene. The sequence was obtained from an adult in good health. The rearrangement joins TRBV5-4 to TRBJ2-1, with 9 bases aligning to TRBD2. The source material was peripheral blood, sampled on day 0 of AZD1222 vaccination. The DNA for the CDR3 is TGTGCCAGCAGCGCGGGACTAGCTTTCTACAATGAGCAGTTCTTC. This codes for CASSAGLAFYNEQFF.